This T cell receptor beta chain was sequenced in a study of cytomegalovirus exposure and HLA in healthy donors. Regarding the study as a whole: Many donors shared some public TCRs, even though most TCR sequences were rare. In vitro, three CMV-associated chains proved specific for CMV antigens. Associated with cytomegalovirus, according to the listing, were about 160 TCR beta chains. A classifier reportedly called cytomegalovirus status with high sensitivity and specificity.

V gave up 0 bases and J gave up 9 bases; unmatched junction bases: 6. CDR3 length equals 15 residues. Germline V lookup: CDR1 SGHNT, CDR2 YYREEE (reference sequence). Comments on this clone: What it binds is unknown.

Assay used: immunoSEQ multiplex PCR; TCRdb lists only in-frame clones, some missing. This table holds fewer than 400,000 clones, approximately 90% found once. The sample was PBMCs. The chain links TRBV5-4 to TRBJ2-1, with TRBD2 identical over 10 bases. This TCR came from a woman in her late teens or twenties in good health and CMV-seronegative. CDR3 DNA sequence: TGTGCCAGCAGCTTGGATCTAGCGGGAGTAGGTGAGCAGTTCTTC. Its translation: CASSLDLAGVGEQFF. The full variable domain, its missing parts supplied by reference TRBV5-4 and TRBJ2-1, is ETGVTQSPTHLIKTRGQQVTLRCSSQSGHNTVSWYQQALGQGPQFIFQYYREEENGRGNFPPRFSGLQFPNYSSELNVNALELDDSALYLCASSLDLAGVGEQFFGPGTRLTVL.